This note documents a single T cell receptor beta chain sequence. Its antigen is as yet unknown. The data were taken from a study of a mutant IDH1 vaccine in newly diagnosed glioma. Profiled with immunoSEQ multiplex PCR; TCRdb holds only in-frame clones, not every one. The sample contains 40,000 to 50,000 clones, approximately 85% of which appear only once. Germline V CDR1 and CDR2: MNHEY, SVGAGI. Trimming left V 5 bases short and J 9 bases short, with 8 bases between. This CDR3 comprises 11 residues. Time point denoted: week 5, during vaccination. The investigators gave 300 ug of mutant IDH1 20-mer peptide in each vaccine dose, together with topical imiquimod.

The chain joins TRBV6-5 to TRBJ2-1; D remains ambiguous. The sequenced sample was PBMCs, obtained from a glioma patient whose treatment included an IDH1 peptide vaccine. The source is a man aged 40-55 years with glioma. In DNA, the CDR3 is TGTGCCAGCAGTATCAGAGGTGAGCAGTTCTTC. Protein product: CASSIRGEQFF.